This T cell receptor (beta chain) was identified in a study of cytomegalovirus exposure and HLA in healthy donors. Study conclusions and caveats: Clusters of TCRs from the first cohort tended to co-occur in the roughly 120 validation repertoires (as a later analysis found).

Generated by immunoSEQ multiplex PCR, the TCRdb table keeps only in-frame clones and is missing some. The table shows approximately 62,000 clones, with about 90% occurring only once. This CDR3 comprises 16 residues. V shed 3 bases and J 7 bases; nucleotides not matched to a gene: 10. Germline V gene lookup returns CDR1 KGHSH and CDR2 LQKENI. On this clone: The target antigen is unknown.

The chain joins TRBV18 to TRBJ2-2; 8 nucleotides match TRBD2. The specimen was PBMCs. This clonotype was sampled from a young woman in good health and CMV-seronegative. The CDR3 DNA follows: TGTGCCAGCTCACCCGGCGCGGGAGGACTTGGCGGGGAGCTGTTTTTT. Residues: CASSPGAGGLGGELFF. Based on the CDR3 plus reference TRBV18 and TRBJ2-2, the full variable domain is NAGVMQNPRHLVRRRGQEARLRCSPMKGHSHVYWYRQLPEEGLKFMVYLQKENIIDESGMPKERFSAEFPKEGPSILRIQQVVRGDSAAYFCASSPGAGGLGGELFFGEGSRLTVL.